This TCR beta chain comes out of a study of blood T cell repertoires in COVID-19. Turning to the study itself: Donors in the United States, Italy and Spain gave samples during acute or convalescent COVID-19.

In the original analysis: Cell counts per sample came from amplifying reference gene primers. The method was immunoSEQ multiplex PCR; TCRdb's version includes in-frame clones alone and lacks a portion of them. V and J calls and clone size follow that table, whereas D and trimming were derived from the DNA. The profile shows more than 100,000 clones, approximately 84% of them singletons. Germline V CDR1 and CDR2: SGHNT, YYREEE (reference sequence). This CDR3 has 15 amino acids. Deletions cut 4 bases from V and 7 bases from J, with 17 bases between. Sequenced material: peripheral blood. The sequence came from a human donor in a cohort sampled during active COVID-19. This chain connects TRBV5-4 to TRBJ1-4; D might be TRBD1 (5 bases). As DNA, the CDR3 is TGTGCCAGCAGCAACGCCCTGGGGGGTCGTGAAAAACTGTTTTTT. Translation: CASSNALGGREKLFF.